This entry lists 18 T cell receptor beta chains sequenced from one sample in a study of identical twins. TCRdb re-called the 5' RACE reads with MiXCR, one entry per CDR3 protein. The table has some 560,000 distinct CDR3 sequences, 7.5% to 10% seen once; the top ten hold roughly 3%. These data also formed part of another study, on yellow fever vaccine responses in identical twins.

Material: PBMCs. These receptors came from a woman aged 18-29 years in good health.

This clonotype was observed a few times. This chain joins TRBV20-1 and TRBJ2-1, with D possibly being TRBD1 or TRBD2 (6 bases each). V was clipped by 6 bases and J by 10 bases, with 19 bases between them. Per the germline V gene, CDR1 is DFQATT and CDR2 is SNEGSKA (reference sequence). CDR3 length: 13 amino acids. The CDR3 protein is CSAEKGGLVEQFF. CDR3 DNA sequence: TGCAGTGCCGAAAAGGGGGGACTCGTCGAGCAGTTCTTC.

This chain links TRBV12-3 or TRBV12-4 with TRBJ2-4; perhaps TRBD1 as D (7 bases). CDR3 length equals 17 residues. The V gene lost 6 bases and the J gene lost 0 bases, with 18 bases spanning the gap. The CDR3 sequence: CASREGQRVLAKNIQYF. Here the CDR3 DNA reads TGTGCCAGCAGGGAGGGACAGCGAGTCCTAGCCAAAAACATTCAGTACTTC.

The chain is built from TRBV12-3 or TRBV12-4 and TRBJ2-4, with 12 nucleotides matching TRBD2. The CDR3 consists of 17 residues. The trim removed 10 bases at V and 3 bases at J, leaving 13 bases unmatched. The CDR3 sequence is CAIRLAGADGDKNIQYF. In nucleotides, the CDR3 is TGTGCCATCAGACTAGCGGGGGCTGATGGGGACAAAAACATTCAGTACTTC.

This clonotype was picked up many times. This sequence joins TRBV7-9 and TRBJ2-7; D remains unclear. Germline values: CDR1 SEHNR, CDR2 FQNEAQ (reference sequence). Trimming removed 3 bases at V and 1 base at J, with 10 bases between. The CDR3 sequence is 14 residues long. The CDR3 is CASSFSTMSYEQYF. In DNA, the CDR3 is TGTGCCAGCAGCTTCTCGACAATGTCCTACGAGCAGTACTTC. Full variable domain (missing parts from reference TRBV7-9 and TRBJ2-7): DTGVSQNPRHKITKRGQNVTFRCDPISEHNRLYWYRQTLGQGPEFLTYFQNEAQLEKSRLLSDRFSAERPKGSFSTLEIQRTEQGDSAMYLCASSFSTMSYEQYFGPGTRLTVT.

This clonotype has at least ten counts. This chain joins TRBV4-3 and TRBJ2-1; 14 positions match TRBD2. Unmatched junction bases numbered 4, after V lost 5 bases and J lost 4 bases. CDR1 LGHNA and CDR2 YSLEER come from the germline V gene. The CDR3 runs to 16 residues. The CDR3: CASSSTSGGEYNEQFF. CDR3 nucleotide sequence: TGCGCCAGCAGCTCGACTAGCGGGGGGGAATACAATGAGCAGTTCTTC.

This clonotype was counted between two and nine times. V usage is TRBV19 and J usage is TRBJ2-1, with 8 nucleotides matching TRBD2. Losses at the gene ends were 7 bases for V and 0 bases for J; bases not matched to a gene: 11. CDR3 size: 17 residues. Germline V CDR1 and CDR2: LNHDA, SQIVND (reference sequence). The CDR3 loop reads CASIELAEGSSYNEQFF. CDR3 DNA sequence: TGTGCCAGTATAGAACTAGCGGAGGGGAGCTCCTACAATGAGCAGTTCTTC.

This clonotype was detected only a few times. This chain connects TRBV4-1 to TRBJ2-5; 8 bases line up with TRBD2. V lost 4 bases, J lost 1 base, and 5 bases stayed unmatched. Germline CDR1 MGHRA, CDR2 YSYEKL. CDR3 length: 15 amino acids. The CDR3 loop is CASSLIAGPQETQYF. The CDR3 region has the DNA TGCGCCAGCAGCCTAATAGCGGGACCCCAAGAGACCCAGTACTTC.

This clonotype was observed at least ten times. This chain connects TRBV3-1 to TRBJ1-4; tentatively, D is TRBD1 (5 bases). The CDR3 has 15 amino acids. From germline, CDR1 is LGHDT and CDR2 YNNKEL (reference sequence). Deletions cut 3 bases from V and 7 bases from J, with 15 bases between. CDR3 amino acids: CASSQTGTAGEKLFF. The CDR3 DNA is TGTGCCAGCAGCCAGACCGGGACGGCGGGTGAAAAACTGTTTTTT.

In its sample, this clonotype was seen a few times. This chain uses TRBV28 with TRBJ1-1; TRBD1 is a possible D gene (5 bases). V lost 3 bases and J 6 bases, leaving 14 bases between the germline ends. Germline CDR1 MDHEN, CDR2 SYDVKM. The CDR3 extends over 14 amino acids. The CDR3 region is CASSLADSVSEAFF. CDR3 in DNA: TGTGCCAGCAGTTTGGCCGACAGTGTTTCTGAAGCTTTCTTT.

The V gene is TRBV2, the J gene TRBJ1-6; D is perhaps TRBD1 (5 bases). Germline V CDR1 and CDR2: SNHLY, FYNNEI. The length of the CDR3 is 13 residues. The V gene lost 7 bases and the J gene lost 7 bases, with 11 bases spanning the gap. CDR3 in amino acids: CASTGPPNSPLHF. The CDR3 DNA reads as TGTGCCAGCACGGGACCGCCGAATTCACCCCTCCACTTT.

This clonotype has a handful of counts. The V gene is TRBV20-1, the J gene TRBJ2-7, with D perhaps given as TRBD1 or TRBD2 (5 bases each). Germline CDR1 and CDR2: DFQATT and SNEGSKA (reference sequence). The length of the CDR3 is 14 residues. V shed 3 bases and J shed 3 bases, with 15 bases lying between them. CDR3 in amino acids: CSASDRDEGYEQYF. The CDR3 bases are TGCAGTGCTAGCGACCGGGACGAGGGCTACGAGCAGTACTTC.

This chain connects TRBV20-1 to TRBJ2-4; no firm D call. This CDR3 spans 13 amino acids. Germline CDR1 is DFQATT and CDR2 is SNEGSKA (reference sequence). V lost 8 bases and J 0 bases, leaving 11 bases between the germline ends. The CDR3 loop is CSTLGIAKNIQYF. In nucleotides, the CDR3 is TGCAGTACCCTAGGGATAGCCAAAAACATTCAGTACTTC.

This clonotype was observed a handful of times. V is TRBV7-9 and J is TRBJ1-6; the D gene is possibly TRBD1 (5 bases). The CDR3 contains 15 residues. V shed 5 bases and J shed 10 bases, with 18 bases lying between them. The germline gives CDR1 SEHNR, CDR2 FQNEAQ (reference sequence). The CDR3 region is CASSLFESGKSPLHF. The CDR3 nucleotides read TGTGCCAGCAGCCTTTTTGAGTCAGGGAAGTCACCCCTCCACTTT.

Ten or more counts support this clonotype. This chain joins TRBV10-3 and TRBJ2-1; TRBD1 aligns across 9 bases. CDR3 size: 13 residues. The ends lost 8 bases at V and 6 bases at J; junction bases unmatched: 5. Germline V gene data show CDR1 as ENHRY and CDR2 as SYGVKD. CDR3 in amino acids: CAIRTGVGNEQFF. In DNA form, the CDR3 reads TGTGCCATCCGGACAGGGGTAGGCAATGAGCAGTTCTTC.

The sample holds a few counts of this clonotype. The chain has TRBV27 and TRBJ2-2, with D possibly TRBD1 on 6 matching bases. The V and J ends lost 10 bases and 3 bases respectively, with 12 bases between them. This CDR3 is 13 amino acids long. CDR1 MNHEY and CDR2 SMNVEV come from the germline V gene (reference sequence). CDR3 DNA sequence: TGTGCCACCCGGACAGAGCACACCGGGGAGCTGTTTTTT. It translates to CATRTEHTGELFF.

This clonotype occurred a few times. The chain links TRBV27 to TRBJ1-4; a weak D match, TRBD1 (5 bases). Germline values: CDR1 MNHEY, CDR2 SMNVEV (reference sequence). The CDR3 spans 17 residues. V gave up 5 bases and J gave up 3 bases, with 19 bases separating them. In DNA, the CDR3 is TGTGCCAGCAGTCCCCTTCCGGGGGTGGAAGCTAATGAAAAACTGTTTTTT. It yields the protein CASSPLPGVEANEKLFF.

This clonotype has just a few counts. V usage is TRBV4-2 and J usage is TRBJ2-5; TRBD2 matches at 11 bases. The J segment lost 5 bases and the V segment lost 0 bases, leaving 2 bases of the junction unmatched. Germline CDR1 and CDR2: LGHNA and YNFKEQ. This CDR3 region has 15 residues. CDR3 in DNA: TGTGCCAGCAGCCAAGAACTAGCGGGGGCCGAGACCCAGTACTTC. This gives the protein CASSQELAGAETQYF.

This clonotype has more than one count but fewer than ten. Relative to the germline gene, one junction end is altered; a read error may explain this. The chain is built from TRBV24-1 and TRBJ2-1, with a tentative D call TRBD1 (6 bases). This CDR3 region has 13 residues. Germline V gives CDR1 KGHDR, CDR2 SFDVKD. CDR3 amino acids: CATSDLLGAEQFF. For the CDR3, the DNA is TGTGCTACCAGTGATTTGCTGGGGGCAGAGCAGTTCTTC.